This TCR beta chain is from a study of beta chain features in type 1 diabetes. The CDR3 spans 16 residues. Germline CDR1 is SNHLY and CDR2 is FYNNEI. Trimming at V came to 6 bases and at J to 4 bases, leaving 11 bases not matched to a gene. The entirety of the isolated RNA underwent reverse transcription, so expressed TCRB transcripts were sequenced. The data were produced by immunoSEQ multiplex PCR, yet TCRdb's version contains in-frame clones alone and is incomplete. Among 330,000 or so clones listed, 15% to 20% were seen once. Study outcomes and limitations: Type 1 diabetes patients showed a moderate but significant shortening of TCRB CDR3s in all four CD4+ subsets. In type 1 diabetes patients, VDJ junctions had fewer insertions; deletions at these junctions were more frequent.

In this sample, this clone turned up a few times. Its antigen is not known. The sequence came from a woman aged 18-29 years in good health. The material sequenced was naive CD4+ T cells from blood. The rearrangement links TRBV2 to TRBJ2-3; 9 bases match TRBD1. The DNA for the CDR3 is TGTGCCAGCAGGGTAGGGACAGGGAGCCCGCCAGATACGCAGTATTTT. Encoded protein: CASRVGTGSPPDTQYF.